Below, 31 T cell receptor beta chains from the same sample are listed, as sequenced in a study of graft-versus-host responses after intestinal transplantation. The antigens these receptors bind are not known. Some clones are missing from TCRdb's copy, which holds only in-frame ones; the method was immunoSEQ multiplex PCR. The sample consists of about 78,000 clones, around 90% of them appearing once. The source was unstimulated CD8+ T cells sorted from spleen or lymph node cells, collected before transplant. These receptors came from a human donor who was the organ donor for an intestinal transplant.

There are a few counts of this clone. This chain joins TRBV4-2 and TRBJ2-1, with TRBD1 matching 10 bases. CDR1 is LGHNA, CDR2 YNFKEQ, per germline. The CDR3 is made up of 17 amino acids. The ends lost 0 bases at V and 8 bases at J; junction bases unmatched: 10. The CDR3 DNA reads TGTGCCAGCAGCCAAGATGTGGACAGGGGGAATCATTATGAGCAGTTCTTC. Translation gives CASSQDVDRGNHYEQFF.

CDR3 region: CASSRGAGGNTIYF. The DNA for the CDR3 is TGTGCCAGCAGCCGCGGGGCGGGTGGAAACACCATATATTTT. The V gene is TRBV27, the J gene TRBJ1-3, with D tentatively TRBD1 (5 bases). CDR3 size: 14 residues. Germline V gene data show CDR1 as MNHEY and CDR2 as SMNVEV (reference sequence). Deletions cut 6 bases from V and 3 bases from J, with 12 bases between.

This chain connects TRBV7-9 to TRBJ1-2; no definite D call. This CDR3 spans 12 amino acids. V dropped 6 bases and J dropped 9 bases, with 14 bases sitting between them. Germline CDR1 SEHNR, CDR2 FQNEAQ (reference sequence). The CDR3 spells CASSIMTWSYTF. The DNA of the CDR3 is TGTGCCAGCAGTATTATGACTTGGAGCTACACCTTC. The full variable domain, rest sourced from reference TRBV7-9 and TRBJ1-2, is DTGVSQNPRHKITKRGQNVTFRCDPISEHNRLYWYRQTLGQGPEFLTYFQNEAQLEKSRLLSDRFSAERPKGSFSTLEIQRTEQGDSAMYLCASSIMTWSYTFGSGTRLTVV.

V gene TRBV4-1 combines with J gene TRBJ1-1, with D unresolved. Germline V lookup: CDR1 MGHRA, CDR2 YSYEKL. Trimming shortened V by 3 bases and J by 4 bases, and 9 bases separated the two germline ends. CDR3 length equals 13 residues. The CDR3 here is CASSQKVGTEAFF. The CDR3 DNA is TGCGCCAGCAGCCAGAAAGTCGGCACTGAAGCTTTCTTT.

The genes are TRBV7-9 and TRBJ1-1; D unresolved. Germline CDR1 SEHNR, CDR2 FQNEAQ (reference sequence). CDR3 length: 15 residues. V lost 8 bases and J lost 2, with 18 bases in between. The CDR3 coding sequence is TGTGCCAGCGGTAAACTTCGACATCTTAACACTGAAGCTTTCTTT. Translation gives CASGKLRHLNTEAFF.

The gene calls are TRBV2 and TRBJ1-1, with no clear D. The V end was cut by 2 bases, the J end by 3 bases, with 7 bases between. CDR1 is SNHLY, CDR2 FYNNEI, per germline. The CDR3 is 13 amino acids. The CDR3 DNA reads TGTGCCAGCAGTGAATCGCGTTACACTGAAGCTTTCTTT. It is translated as CASSESRYTEAFF.

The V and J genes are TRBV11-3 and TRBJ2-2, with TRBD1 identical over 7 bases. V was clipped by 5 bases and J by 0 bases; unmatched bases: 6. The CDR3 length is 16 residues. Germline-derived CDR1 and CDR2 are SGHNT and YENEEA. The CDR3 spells CASSPRGFSNTGELFF. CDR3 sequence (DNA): TGTGCCAGCAGCCCCAGGGGGTTCTCGAACACCGGGGAGCTGTTTTTT.

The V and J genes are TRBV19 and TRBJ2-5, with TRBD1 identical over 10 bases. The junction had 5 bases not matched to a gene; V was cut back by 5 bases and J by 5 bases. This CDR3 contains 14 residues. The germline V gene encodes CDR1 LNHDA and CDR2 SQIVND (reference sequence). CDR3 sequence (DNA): TGTGCCAGTAGTCGGGACAGGGGAGGGGAGACCCAGTACTTC. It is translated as CASSRDRGGETQYF.

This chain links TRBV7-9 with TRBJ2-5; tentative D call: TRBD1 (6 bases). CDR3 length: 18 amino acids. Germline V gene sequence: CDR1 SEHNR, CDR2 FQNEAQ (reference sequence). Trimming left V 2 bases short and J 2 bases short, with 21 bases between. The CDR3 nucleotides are TGTGCCAGCAGCTTAAGGGCCTTACAGGGTACCGATCAAGAGACCCAGTACTTC. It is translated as CASSLRALQGTDQETQYF.

For the CDR3, the DNA is TGTGCCAGCAGCATGCTGACAGGCTCGCTCTTCGACACCATATATTTT. Residues: CASSMLTGSLFDTIYF. The chain uses TRBV11-2 and TRBJ1-3; D may be TRBD1 (6 bases). V was pared by 5 bases and J by 8 bases, with 22 bases between. The CDR3 is 16 residues long. CDR1 and CDR2 (germline): SGHAT, FQNNGV.

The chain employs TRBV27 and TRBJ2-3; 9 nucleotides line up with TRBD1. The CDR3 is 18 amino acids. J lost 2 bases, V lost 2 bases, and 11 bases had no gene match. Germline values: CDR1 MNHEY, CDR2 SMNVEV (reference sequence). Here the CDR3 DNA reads TGTGCCAGCAGTTTAGGCGGCCCTGGACAGGGGTTCACAGATACGCAGTATTTT. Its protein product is CASSLGGPGQGFTDTQYF.

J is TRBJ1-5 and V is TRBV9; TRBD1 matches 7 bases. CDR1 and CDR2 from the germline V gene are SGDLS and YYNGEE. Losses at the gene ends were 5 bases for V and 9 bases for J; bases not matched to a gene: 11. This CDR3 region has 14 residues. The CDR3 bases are TGTGCCAGCAGTGAGACAGGGAGTGGGGGGCCCCAGCATTTT. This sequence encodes CASSETGSGGPQHF.

The CDR3 loop reads CAWRRGLAGTNEQFF. The DNA of the CDR3 is TGTGCCTGGAGGAGGGGACTAGCGGGGACCAATGAGCAGTTCTTC. The chain is built from TRBV30 and TRBJ2-1; 13 nucleotides line up with TRBD2. V dropped 3 bases and J dropped 6; count of bases not matched to a gene: 5. This CDR3 has 15 residues. The V gene's germline CDR1 is GTSNPN and CDR2 SVGIG (reference sequence).

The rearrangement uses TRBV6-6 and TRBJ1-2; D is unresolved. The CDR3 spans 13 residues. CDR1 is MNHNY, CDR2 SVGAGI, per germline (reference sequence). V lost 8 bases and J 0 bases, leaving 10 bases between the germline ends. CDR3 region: CASVREANYGYTF. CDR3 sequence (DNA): TGTGCCAGCGTCCGGGAGGCTAACTATGGCTACACCTTC.

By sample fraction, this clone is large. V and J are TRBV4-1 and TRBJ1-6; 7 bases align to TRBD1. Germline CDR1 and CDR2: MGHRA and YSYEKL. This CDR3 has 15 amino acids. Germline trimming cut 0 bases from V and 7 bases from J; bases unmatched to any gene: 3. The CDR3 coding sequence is TGCGCCAGCAGCCAAGATCGGGACAGCAATTCACCCCTCCACTTT. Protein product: CASSQDRDSNSPLHF.

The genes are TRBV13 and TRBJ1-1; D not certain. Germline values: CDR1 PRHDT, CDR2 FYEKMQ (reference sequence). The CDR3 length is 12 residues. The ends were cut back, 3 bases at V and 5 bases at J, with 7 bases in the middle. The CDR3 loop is CASSFRRTEAFF. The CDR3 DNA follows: TGTGCCAGCAGCTTTAGGAGGACTGAAGCTTTCTTT.

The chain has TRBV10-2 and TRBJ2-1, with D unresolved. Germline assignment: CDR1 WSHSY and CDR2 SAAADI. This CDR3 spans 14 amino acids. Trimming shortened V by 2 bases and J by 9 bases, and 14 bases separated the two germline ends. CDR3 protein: CASSEVAARSEQFF. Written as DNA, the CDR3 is TGCGCCAGCAGTGAGGTCGCGGCCAGAAGTGAGCAGTTCTTC.

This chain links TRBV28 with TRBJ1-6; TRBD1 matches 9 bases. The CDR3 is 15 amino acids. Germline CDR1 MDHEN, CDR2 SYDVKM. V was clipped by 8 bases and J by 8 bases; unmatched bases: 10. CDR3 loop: CASQVYGTGYSPLHF. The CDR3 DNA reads TGTGCCAGCCAAGTTTATGGGACAGGGTATTCACCCCTCCACTTT.

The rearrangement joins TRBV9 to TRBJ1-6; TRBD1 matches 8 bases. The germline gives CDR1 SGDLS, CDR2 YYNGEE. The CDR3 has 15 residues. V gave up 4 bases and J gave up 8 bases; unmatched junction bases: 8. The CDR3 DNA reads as TGTGCCAGCAGCTACACGGGACAGGTAGATTCACCCCTCCACTTT. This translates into CASSYTGQVDSPLHF.

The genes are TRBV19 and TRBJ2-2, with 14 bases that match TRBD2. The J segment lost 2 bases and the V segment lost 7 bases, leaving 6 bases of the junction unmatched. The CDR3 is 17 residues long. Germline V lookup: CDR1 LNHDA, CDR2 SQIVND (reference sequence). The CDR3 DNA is TGTGCCAGTACCGGACTAGCGGGGGGCATTAACACCGGGGAGCTGTTTTTT. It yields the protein CASTGLAGGINTGELFF.

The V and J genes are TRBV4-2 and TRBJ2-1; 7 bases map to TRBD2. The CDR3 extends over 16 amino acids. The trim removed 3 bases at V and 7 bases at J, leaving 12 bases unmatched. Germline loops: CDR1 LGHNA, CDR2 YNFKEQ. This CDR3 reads CASSQGGIHPGNEQFF. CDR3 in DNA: TGTGCCAGCAGCCAGGGAGGGATCCACCCTGGGAATGAGCAGTTCTTC.

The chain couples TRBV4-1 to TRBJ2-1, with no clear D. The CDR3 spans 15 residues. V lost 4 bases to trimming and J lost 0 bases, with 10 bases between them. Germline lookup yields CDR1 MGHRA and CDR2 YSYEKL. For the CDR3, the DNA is TGCGCCAGCAGCCTTTCGGCTAGCTCCTACAATGAGCAGTTCTTC. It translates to CASSLSASSYNEQFF.

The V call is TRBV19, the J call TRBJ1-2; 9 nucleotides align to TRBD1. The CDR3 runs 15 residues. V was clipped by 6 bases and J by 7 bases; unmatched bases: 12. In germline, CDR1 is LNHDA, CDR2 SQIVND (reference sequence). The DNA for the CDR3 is TGTGCCAGTAGCCGGTACCGGGACAGGGCCGGTGGCTACACCTTC. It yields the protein CASSRYRDRAGGYTF.

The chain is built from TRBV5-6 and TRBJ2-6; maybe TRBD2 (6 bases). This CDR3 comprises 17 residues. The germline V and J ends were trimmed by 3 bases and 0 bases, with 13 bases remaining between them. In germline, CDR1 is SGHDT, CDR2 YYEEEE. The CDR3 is CASSWLRGLSGANVLTF. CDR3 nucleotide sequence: TGTGCCAGCAGCTGGCTGAGGGGACTCTCTGGGGCCAACGTCCTGACTTTC.

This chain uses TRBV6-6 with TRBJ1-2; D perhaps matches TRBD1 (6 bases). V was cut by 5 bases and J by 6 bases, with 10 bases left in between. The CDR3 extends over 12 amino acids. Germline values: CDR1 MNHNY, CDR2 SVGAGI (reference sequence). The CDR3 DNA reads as TGTGCCAGCAGTCCCTCAGGGGATGGCTACACCTTC. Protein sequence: CASSPSGDGYTF.

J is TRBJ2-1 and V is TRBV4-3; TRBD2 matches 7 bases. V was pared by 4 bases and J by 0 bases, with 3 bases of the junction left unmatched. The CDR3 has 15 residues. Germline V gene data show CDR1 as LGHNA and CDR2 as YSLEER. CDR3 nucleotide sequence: TGCGCCAGCAGCCGTCGCGGGAGCTCCTACAATGAGCAGTTCTTC. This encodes CASSRRGSSYNEQFF.

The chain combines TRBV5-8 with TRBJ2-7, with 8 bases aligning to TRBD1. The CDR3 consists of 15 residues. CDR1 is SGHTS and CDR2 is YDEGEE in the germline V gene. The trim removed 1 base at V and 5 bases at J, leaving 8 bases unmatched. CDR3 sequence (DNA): TGTGCCAGCAGCTTGCGGTATCAGGGGGCCCACGAGCAGTACGTC. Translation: CASSLRYQGAHEQYV.

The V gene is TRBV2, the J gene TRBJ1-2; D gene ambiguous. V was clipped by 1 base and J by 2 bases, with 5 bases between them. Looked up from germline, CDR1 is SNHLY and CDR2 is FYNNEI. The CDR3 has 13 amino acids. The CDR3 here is CASSEGRNYGYTF. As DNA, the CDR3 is TGTGCCAGCAGTGAAGGCAGGAACTATGGCTACACCTTC.

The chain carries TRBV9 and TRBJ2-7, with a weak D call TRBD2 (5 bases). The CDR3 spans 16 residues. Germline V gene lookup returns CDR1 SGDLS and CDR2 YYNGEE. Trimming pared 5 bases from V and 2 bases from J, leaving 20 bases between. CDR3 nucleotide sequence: TGTGCCAGCAGAACTTGCCACGGGAAGGTGGCCTACGAGCAGTACGTC. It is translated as CASRTCHGKVAYEQYV.

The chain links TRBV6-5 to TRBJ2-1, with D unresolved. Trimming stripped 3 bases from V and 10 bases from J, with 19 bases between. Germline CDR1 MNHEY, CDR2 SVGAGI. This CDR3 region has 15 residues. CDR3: CASSYSTTSSSEQFF. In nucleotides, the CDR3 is TGTGCCAGCAGTTATTCGACGACTTCCAGCTCAGAGCAGTTCTTC.

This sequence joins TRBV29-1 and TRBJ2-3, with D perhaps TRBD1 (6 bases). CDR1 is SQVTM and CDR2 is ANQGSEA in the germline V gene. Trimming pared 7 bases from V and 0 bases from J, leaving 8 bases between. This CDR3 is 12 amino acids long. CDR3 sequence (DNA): TGCAGCGAACAGGGAAGCACAGATACGCAGTATTTT. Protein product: CSEQGSTDTQYF.